This TCR beta chain was documented in a study of shared T cell receptors in the human thymus. The CDR3 has 19 amino acids. The trim removed 4 bases at V and 0 bases at J, leaving 14 bases unmatched. Looked up from germline, CDR1 is KGHSH and CDR2 is LQKENI. Profiled with immunoSEQ multiplex PCR; TCRdb holds only in-frame clones, not every one. The sample contains about 660,000 clones, approximately 90% of which appear only once. The data also belong to a second study, concerning human thymus T cells. Per that study: Donors consisted of healthy Finnish infants (having corrective surgery for congenital heart defects). The thymus was resected at corrective cardiac surgery. Thymic and blood repertoires seemed to show skewed V and J gene use. What related research reported was that thymic repertoires overlapped highly among unrelated individuals.

The receptor was derived from a boy in the first two years of life with a congenital heart defect. The chain couples TRBV18 to TRBJ2-7, with 11 bases fitting TRBD2. Sequencing was done on a sample of thymocytes. CDR3 protein: CASSLRGLAGPRSSYEQYF. In nucleotides, the CDR3 is TGTGCCAGCTCACTCCGCGGACTAGCGGGTCCCAGGAGCTCCTACGAGCAGTACTTC.